This TCR beta chain was profiled in a study of blood T cell repertoires in COVID-19. The sample holds a few counts of this clone. TCRdb's copy holds only in-frame clones and misses some; the assay was immunoSEQ multiplex PCR. In the table there are around 450,000 clones, approximately 90% of which are singletons. This clonotype originated in a woman between 25 and 40 years old with acute or convalescent COVID-19. Sequenced: peripheral blood.

The CDR3: CATSRDSSGNQPQHF. CDR3 nucleotides: TGTGCCACCAGCAGAGATTCATCAGGAAATCAGCCCCAGCATTTT. The chain has TRBV15 and TRBJ1-5; D gene unclear. V lost 0 bases, J lost 4 bases, and 10 bases lay in between. The CDR3 length is 15 residues. Per germline, CDR1 LNHNV and CDR2 YYDKDF (reference sequence).